This T cell receptor beta chain stems from a study of CD8+CD57+ T cells in acquired aplastic anemia. CDR3 and TCR beta VDJ profiling relied on genomic DNA as the template. TCRdb independently ran MiXCR on the reads; one entry per CDR3 protein. The sample lists some 150,000 distinct CDR3 sequences, 45% to 55% occurring once. Germline V lookup: CDR1 MNHEY, CDR2 SVGEGT. Deletions cut 10 bases from V and 2 bases from J, with 17 bases between. The CDR3 runs to 14 residues. Previously, flow cytometry had revealed CD8+CD57+ cell expansion in the patients chosen for sequencing. Blood was sampled before the patients had received any therapy.

Sequenced material: sorted CD4+, CD8+, or CD8+CD57+ T cells (not recorded which) from PBMCs. This receptor was taken from a human donor with aplastic anemia. V and J are TRBV6-2 or TRBV6-3 and TRBJ1-2; the D gene is possibly TRBD1 (5 bases). The CDR3 DNA is TGTGCCATCTCGGGGCAGGGCCTAAACTATGGCTACACCTTC. Amino acids: CAISGQGLNYGYTF.